The rows below give T cell receptor beta chains drawn from one sample of a study of cytomegalovirus exposure and HLA in healthy donors. Method: immunoSEQ multiplex PCR; TCRdb's copy keeps in-frame clones and lacks some. The data contain over 150,000 clones, 60% to 85% of them singletons. Specimen: PBMCs. Receptors originate from a woman between 45 and 65 years old in good health and CMV-seropositive. Both conserved end residues are part of each CDR3. The order of the fields is CDR3 DNA, CDR3 protein, V gene, J gene, D gene, clone size. The D gene is left open where the match is weak. Some rows mark clone size as missing; the rest say once, few, many or name a class of expanded clone.

CDR3 DNA: TGTGCCAGCAGCCCTGGACAGGGGAACTATGGCTACACCTTC
CDR3 protein: CASSPGQGNYGYTF
V gene: TRBV9
J gene: TRBJ1-2
D gene: TRBD1
clone size: .

CDR3 DNA: TGTGCCAGTAGTGAGGCGGGCGGCCCTGAGACCCAGTACTTC
CDR3 protein: CASSEAGGPETQYF
V gene: TRBV19
J gene: TRBJ2-5
D gene: .
clone size: .

CDR3 DNA: TGTGCCAGCAGCTTGGCGGGGGGTCTCCAGCCCCAGCATTTT
CDR3 protein: CASSLAGGLQPQHF
V gene: TRBV7-9
J gene: TRBJ1-5
D gene: .
clone size: few

CDR3 DNA: TGTGCCAGTAGTATAGCCCGGACTAGCGGGGGGGCCGGGACGGCAGATACGCAGTATTTT
CDR3 protein: CASSIARTSGGAGTADTQYF
V gene: TRBV19
J gene: TRBJ2-3
D gene: TRBD2
clone size: once

CDR3 DNA: TGTGCCAGCAGCCTCTTGGGCGCGGAGACCCAGTACTTC
CDR3 protein: CASSLLGAETQYF
V gene: TRBV6-1
J gene: TRBJ2-5
D gene: .
clone size: .

CDR3 DNA: TGCGCCAGCAGCATCACAGGGGGGGTGGACATTCAGTACTTC
CDR3 protein: CASSITGGVDIQYF
V gene: TRBV5-1
J gene: TRBJ2-4
D gene: .
clone size: .

CDR3 DNA: TGCAGCGCCAAAGACAGGGCCTATGGCTACACCTTC
CDR3 protein: CSAKDRAYGYTF
V gene: TRBV29-1
J gene: TRBJ1-2
D gene: TRBD1
clone size: once

CDR3 DNA: TGTGCCAGTAGCTGGGGGCGCGTAGCAGATACGCAGTATTTT
CDR3 protein: CASSWGRVADTQYF
V gene: TRBV19
J gene: TRBJ2-3
D gene: .
clone size: .

CDR3 DNA: TGTGCCAGCAGTACCAGGCGGACAGGGGGTACACTCTCTGGGGCCAACGTCCTGACTTTC
CDR3 protein: CASSTRRTGGTLSGANVLTF
V gene: TRBV27
J gene: TRBJ2-6
D gene: TRBD1
clone size: .

CDR3 DNA: TGTGCCAGCAGACCCTGGCTGCTAGCTCGGAGTGGGGTCACAGATACGCAGTATTTT
CDR3 protein: CASRPWLLARSGVTDTQYF
V gene: TRBV7-9
J gene: TRBJ2-3
D gene: .
clone size: few

CDR3 DNA: TGTGCCAGCAGTCGGGAGGGAGGCCTCTGGGAAGGCTACACCTTC
CDR3 protein: CASSREGGLWEGYTF
V gene: TRBV6-4
J gene: TRBJ1-2
D gene: .
clone size: few

CDR3 DNA: TGTGCCATCAGAAACCAAGGGGGGGGCTCGGGCGCAAAGGGGACTGAAGCTTTCTTT
CDR3 protein: CAIRNQGGGSGAKGTEAFF
V gene: TRBV10-3
J gene: TRBJ1-1
D gene: .
clone size: few

CDR3 DNA: TGCGCCAGCAGCTGGGGGGACAGGGGGCTAACTGAAGCTTTCTTT
CDR3 protein: CASSWGDRGLTEAFF
V gene: TRBV5-1
J gene: TRBJ1-1
D gene: TRBD1
clone size: .

CDR3 DNA: TGTGCCAGCAGCATCCGGACAGGGGAGGGAGAAAAACTGTTTTTT
CDR3 protein: CASSIRTGEGEKLFF
V gene: TRBV9
J gene: TRBJ1-4
D gene: TRBD1
clone size: .

CDR3 DNA: TGTGCCAGCAGCCCTCGCGGGACGGTGGGGGATATGGGCTACACCTTC
CDR3 protein: CASSPRGTVGDMGYTF
V gene: TRBV7-9
J gene: TRBJ1-2
D gene: .
clone size: .

CDR3 DNA: TGTGCCAGCAGTGGGTTAGAAAAAACTGAAGCTTTCTTT
CDR3 protein: CASSGLEKTEAFF
V gene: TRBV2
J gene: TRBJ1-1
D gene: .
clone size: .

CDR3 DNA: TGCAGCGTAGGGGCAGGGAACAATCAGCCCCAGCATTTT
CDR3 protein: CSVGAGNNQPQHF
V gene: TRBV29-1
J gene: TRBJ1-5
D gene: .
clone size: .

CDR3 DNA: TGTGCCAGCAGGGGGACGGGGGTGGCCTATGGCTACACCTTC
CDR3 protein: CASRGTGVAYGYTF
V gene: TRBV28
J gene: TRBJ1-2
D gene: .
clone size: .

CDR3 DNA: TGCGCCAGCAGCTTCGGCGGGGGGCAGGGAGATACGCAGTATTTT
CDR3 protein: CASSFGGGQGDTQYF
V gene: TRBV5-1
J gene: TRBJ2-3
D gene: TRBD2
clone size: .

CDR3 DNA: TGCGCCAGCAGCCAAGATCTATGGACTAATGAAAAACTGTTTTTT
CDR3 protein: CASSQDLWTNEKLFF
V gene: TRBV4-3
J gene: TRBJ1-4
D gene: .
clone size: once

CDR3 DNA: TGTGCCAGCAGCTTCAGGGACAGCCTCGAGCAGTACTTC
CDR3 protein: CASSFRDSLEQYF
V gene: TRBV5-4
J gene: TRBJ2-7
D gene: TRBD1
clone size: .

CDR3 DNA: TGCGCCAGCAGCTTGTTGACTAGCGGGGCTGGGAATGAGCAGTTCTTC
CDR3 protein: CASSLLTSGAGNEQFF
V gene: TRBV5-1
J gene: TRBJ2-1
D gene: TRBD2
clone size: .

CDR3 DNA: TGTGCCAGCAGTGATCGAATTTTCGGGTCACCCCTCCACTTT
CDR3 protein: CASSDRIFGSPLHF
V gene: TRBV6-4
J gene: TRBJ1-6
D gene: .
clone size: .

CDR3 DNA: TGTGCCAGCAGGCCGTTGGGGACAGGGTTCTCCTACGAGCAGTACTTC
CDR3 protein: CASRPLGTGFSYEQYF
V gene: TRBV7-2
J gene: TRBJ2-7
D gene: TRBD1
clone size: .

CDR3 DNA: TGTGCCAGCAGTGAAAATCACGACAGGCGTCGAGGGGAGCTGTTTTTT
CDR3 protein: CASSENHDRRRGELFF
V gene: TRBV25-1
J gene: TRBJ2-2
D gene: .
clone size: .

CDR3 DNA: TGTGCCAGCACGGGACAGGGGGCCTCTGGCTACACCTTC
CDR3 protein: CASTGQGASGYTF
V gene: TRBV7-9
J gene: TRBJ1-2
D gene: TRBD1
clone size: .

CDR3 DNA: TGTGCCAGCAGTTCCCGACAGGGGGCGTACGAGCAGTACTTC
CDR3 protein: CASSSRQGAYEQYF
V gene: TRBV28
J gene: TRBJ2-7
D gene: TRBD1
clone size: .

CDR3 DNA: TGTGCCAGTAGTATGACTAGCGGGGGGCCCGAACTTAGCACAGATACGCAGTATTTT
CDR3 protein: CASSMTSGGPELSTDTQYF
V gene: TRBV19
J gene: TRBJ2-3
D gene: TRBD2
clone size: .

CDR3 DNA: TGCGCCAGCAGCCCCCAGGAGGGCACCGAAGCTTTCTTT
CDR3 protein: CASSPQEGTEAFF
V gene: TRBV5-1
J gene: TRBJ1-1
D gene: .
clone size: .

CDR3 DNA: TGTGCCAGCAATCGACCTACTAGCGGTCCAGATACGCAGTATTTT
CDR3 protein: CASNRPTSGPDTQYF
V gene: TRBV4-2
J gene: TRBJ2-3
D gene: TRBD2
clone size: .

CDR3 DNA: TGTGCCAGCAGTTTGGGGACTTACGAGCAGTACTTC
CDR3 protein: CASSLGTYEQYF
V gene: TRBV28
J gene: TRBJ2-7
D gene: .
clone size: once

CDR3 DNA: TGTGCCATCAGTGCCGGGACAGGGGGCTATGAGAACTATGGCTACACCTTC
CDR3 protein: CAISAGTGGYENYGYTF
V gene: TRBV10-3
J gene: TRBJ1-2
D gene: TRBD1
clone size: .

CDR3 DNA: TGCGCCAGCAGCTTTTACCTAGCATCAGATACGCAGTATTTT
CDR3 protein: CASSFYLASDTQYF
V gene: TRBV5-1
J gene: TRBJ2-3
D gene: .
clone size: .

CDR3 DNA: TGTGCCAGCAGTTTAAGGGGACAGAGCTATGGCTACACCTTC
CDR3 protein: CASSLRGQSYGYTF
V gene: TRBV27
J gene: TRBJ1-2
D gene: TRBD1
clone size: .

CDR3 DNA: TGTGCCAGCTCAATACCGGGACAGGGGGCCTATGGCTACACCTTC
CDR3 protein: CASSIPGQGAYGYTF
V gene: TRBV18
J gene: TRBJ1-2
D gene: TRBD1
clone size: .

CDR3 DNA: TGTGCCAGCGCACCCCCGAATTCCCGAGGGAACACTGAAGCTTTCTTT
CDR3 protein: CASAPPNSRGNTEAFF
V gene: TRBV9
J gene: TRBJ1-1
D gene: .
clone size: .

CDR3 DNA: TGTGCCAGCAGTGTGAGCCCCTCGGATTCACCCCTCCACTTT
CDR3 protein: CASSVSPSDSPLHF
V gene: TRBV25-1
J gene: TRBJ1-6
D gene: .
clone size: few

CDR3 DNA: TGCAGCGTTGCGGTCCGGGACAGGGCAACTGAAGCTTTCTTT
CDR3 protein: CSVAVRDRATEAFF
V gene: TRBV29-1
J gene: TRBJ1-1
D gene: TRBD1
clone size: .

CDR3 DNA: TGTGCCAGCAGCCTTCAGGTCAGCGAAAAACTGTTTTTT
CDR3 protein: CASSLQVSEKLFF
V gene: TRBV7-8
J gene: TRBJ1-4
D gene: .
clone size: .

CDR3 DNA: TGTGCCAGCAGCTTACGCGGGATGCAAACTGAAGCTTTCTTT
CDR3 protein: CASSLRGMQTEAFF
V gene: TRBV7-2
J gene: TRBJ1-1
D gene: .
clone size: .

CDR3 DNA: TGTGCCAGTACTAGGGACAGTTCAACTAATGAAAAACTGTTTTTT
CDR3 protein: CASTRDSSTNEKLFF
V gene: TRBV19
J gene: TRBJ1-4
D gene: TRBD1
clone size: .

CDR3 DNA: TGTGCCAGCAGCCGCGTCGGGAGGGGTTCCGCAGCTTTCTTT
CDR3 protein: CASSRVGRGSAAFF
V gene: TRBV11-2
J gene: TRBJ1-1
D gene: .
clone size: .